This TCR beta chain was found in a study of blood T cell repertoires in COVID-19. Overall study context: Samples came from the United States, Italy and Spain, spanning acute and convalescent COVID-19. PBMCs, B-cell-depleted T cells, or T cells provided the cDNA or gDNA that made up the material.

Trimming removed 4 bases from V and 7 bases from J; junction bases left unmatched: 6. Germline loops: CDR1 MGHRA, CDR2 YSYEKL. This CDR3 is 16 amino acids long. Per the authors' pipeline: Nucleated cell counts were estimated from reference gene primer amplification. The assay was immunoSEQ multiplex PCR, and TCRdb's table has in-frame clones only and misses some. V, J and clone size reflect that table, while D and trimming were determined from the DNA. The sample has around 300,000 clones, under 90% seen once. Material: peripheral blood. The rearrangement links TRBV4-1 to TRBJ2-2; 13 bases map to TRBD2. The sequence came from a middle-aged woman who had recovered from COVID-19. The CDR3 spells CASSRGLAGEIGELFF. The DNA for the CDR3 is TGCGCCAGCAGCCGAGGACTAGCGGGAGAGATCGGGGAGCTGTTTTTT.